This TCR beta chain was sequenced in a study of blood T cell repertoires in COVID-19. Across the study: The origin of the acute and convalescent COVID-19 samples was the United States, Italy and Spain. T cells, B-cell-depleted T cells, or PBMCs supplied cDNA or gDNA.

This CDR3 comprises 15 residues. CDR1 is MNHNY, CDR2 SVGAGI, per germline (reference sequence). J gave up 4 bases and V 6 bases, and 9 bases lay outside the gene matches. In the authors' methods: Scientists estimated how many nucleated cells there were by amplifying reference gene primers. Sequencing was performed with immunoSEQ multiplex PCR; in TCRdb, only in-frame clones are kept and a portion is missing. That table furnishes V, J and clone size, whereas the DNA furnished D and trimming. This table holds some 110,000 clones, 80% to 90% found once. The sequenced material came from peripheral blood. The V gene is TRBV6-6, the J gene TRBJ1-5, with 7 positions matching TRBD1. The source of this sequence is a man aged 35 to 55 with acute or convalescent COVID-19. The CDR3 DNA reads as TGTGCCAGCAGCGCTGAAGGGGGCGGGAATCAGCCCCAGCATTTT. Amino acids: CASSAEGGGNQPQHF.